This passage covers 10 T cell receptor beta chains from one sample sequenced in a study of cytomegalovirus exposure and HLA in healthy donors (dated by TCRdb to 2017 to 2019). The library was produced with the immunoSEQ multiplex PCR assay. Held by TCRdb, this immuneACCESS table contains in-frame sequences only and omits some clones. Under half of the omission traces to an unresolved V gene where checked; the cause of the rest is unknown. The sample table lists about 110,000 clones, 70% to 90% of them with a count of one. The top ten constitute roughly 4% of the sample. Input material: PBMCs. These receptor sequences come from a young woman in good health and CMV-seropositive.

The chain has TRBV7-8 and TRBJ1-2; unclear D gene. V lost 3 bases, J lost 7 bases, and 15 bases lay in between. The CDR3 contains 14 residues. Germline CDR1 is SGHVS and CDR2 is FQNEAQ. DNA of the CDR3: TGTGCCAGCAGCTTTGGTTTAGAGGAAGTTGGCTACACCTTC. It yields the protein CASSFGLEEVGYTF.

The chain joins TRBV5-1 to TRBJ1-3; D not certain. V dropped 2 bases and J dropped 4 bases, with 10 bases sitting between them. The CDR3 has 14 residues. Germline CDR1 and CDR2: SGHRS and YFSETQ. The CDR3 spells CASSFTGSGNTIYF. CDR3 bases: TGCGCCAGCAGCTTCACCGGGTCAGGAAACACCATATATTTT. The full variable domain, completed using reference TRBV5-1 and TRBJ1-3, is KAGVTQTPRYLIKTRGQQVTLSCSPISGHRSVSWYQQTPGQGLQFLFEYFSETQRNKGNFPGRFSGRQFSNSRSEMNVSTLELGDSALYLCASSFTGSGNTIYFGEGSWLTVV.

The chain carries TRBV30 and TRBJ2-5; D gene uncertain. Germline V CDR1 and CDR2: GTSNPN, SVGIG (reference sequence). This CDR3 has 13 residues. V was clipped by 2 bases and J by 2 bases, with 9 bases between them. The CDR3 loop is CAWSRNRQETQYF. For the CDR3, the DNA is TGTGCCTGGAGTAGAAATCGGCAAGAGACCCAGTACTTC.

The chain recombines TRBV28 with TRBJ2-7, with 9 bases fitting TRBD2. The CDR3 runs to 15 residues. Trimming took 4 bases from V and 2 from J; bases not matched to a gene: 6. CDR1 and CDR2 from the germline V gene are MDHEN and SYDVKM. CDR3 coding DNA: TGTGCCAGCAGTTCCGTTTTAGCGGGGGCCTACGAGCAGTACTTC. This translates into CASSSVLAGAYEQYF.

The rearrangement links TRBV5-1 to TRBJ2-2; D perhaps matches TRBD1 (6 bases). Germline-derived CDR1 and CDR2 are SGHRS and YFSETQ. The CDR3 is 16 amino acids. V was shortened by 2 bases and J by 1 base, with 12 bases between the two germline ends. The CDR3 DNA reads TGCGCCAGCAGCTTCCGGGACAAGTGGAACACCGGGGAGCTGTTTTTT. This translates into CASSFRDKWNTGELFF. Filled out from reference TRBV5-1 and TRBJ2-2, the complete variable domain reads KAGVTQTPRYLIKTRGQQVTLSCSPISGHRSVSWYQQTPGQGLQFLFEYFSETQRNKGNFPGRFSGRQFSNSRSEMNVSTLELGDSALYLCASSFRDKWNTGELFFGEGSRLTVL.

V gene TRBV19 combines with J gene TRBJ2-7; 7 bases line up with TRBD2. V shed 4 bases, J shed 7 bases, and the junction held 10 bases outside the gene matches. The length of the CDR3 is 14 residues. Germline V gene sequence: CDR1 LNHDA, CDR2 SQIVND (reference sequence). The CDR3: CASSSTSTGGEQYF. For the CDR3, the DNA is TGTGCCAGTAGTAGTACGTCTACGGGGGGTGAGCAGTACTTC.

The CDR3: CASSLAPENTDTQYF. The CDR3 DNA is TGTGCCAGCAGCTTGGCCCCCGAGAACACAGATACGCAGTATTTT. This rearrangement joins TRBV5-4 to TRBJ2-3; D is uncertain. The CDR3 runs to 15 residues. The V gene's germline CDR1 is SGHNT and CDR2 YYREEE (reference sequence). V was trimmed by 0 bases and J by 2 bases, leaving 10 bases between them.

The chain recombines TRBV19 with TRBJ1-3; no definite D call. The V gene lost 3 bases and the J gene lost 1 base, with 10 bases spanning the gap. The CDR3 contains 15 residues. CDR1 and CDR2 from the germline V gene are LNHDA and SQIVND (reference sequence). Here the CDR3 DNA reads TGTGCCAGTAGTATTGCGGGATCATCTGGAAACACCATATATTTT. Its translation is CASSIAGSSGNTIYF.

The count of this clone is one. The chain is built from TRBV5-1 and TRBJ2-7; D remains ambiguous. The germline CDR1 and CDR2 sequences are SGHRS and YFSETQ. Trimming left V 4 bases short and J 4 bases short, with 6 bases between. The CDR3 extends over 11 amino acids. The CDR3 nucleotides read TGCGCCAGCAGCGCTAAGTACGAGCAGTACTTC. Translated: CASSAKYEQYF.

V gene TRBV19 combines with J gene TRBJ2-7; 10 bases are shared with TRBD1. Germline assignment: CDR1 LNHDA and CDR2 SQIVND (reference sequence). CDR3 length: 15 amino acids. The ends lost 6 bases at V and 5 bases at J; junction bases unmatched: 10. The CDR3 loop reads CASSWTGTGEHEQYF. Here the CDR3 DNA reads TGTGCCAGTAGCTGGACCGGGACAGGGGAACACGAGCAGTACTTC.